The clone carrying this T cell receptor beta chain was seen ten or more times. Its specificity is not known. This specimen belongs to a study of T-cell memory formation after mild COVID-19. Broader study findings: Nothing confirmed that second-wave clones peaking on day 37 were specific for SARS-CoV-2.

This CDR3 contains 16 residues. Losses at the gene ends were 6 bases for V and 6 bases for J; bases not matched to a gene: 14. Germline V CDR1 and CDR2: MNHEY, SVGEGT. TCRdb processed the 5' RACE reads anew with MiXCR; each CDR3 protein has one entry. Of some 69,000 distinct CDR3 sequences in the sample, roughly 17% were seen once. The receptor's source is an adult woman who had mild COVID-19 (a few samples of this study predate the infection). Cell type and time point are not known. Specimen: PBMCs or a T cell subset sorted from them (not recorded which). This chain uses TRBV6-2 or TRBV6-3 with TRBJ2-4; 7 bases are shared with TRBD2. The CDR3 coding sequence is TGTGCCAGCAGAAATGCTCCACTAGCGTGGGGAAACATTCAGTACTTC. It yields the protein CASRNAPLAWGNIQYF.